The 5 T cell receptor beta chains in this list originate from one sample, sequenced in a study of blood T cells in healthy people across ages. Through a sample-barcoded 5' primer and a J-beta primer mix, a second PCR was run for about 6 to 11 cycles. One entry per CDR3 protein results from TCRdb running MiXCR on the 5' RACE reads. Seen here are 1.5 million or so distinct CDR3 sequences, under 55% observed once, and the top ten hold around 4%. The material sequenced was blood. All receptors come from a woman between 18 and 29 years old in good health.

The gene calls are TRBV29-1 and TRBJ2-7; a weak D match, TRBD1 (6 bases). This CDR3 is 13 amino acids long. Germline loops: CDR1 SQVTM, CDR2 ANQGSEA. The V end was cut by 6 bases, the J end by 2 bases, with 14 bases between. Here the CDR3 DNA reads TGCAGCGTCGGGACACCTATAACCTACGAGCAGTACTTC. Translating gives CSVGTPITYEQYF.

The V gene is TRBV7-9, the J gene TRBJ2-1; 7 positions agree with TRBD1. V was pared by 5 bases and J by 4 bases, with 8 bases of the junction left unmatched. Germline V lookup: CDR1 SEHNR, CDR2 FQNEAQ (reference sequence). The CDR3 has 15 residues. CDR3 sequence: CASSPQGQRYNEQFF. In nucleotides, the CDR3 is TGTGCCAGCAGCCCCCAGGGACAGCGTTACAATGAGCAGTTCTTC.

The chain uses TRBV20-1 and TRBJ2-7; TRBD1 matches at 7 bases. The germline V gene encodes CDR1 DFQATT and CDR2 SNEGSKA (reference sequence). This CDR3 comprises 16 residues. V trimming: 1 base; J trimming: 0 bases; junction bases outside the gene matches: 9. CDR3 in amino acids: CSARGNRGQTSYEQYF. The DNA for the CDR3 is TGCAGTGCTAGAGGGAACAGGGGACAGACCTCCTACGAGCAGTACTTC.

The sample holds a few counts of this clonotype. V usage is TRBV10-3 and J usage is TRBJ2-5; either TRBD1 or TRBD2 may fit D (6 bases each). The CDR3 is 14 amino acids. In germline, CDR1 is ENHRY, CDR2 SYGVKD. Trimming removed 5 bases at V and 5 bases at J, with 15 bases between. In DNA, the CDR3 is TGTGCCATCAGTCCGGGACAACGGGGGGAGACCCAGTACTTC. This translates into CAISPGQRGETQYF.

This clonotype was seen at least ten times. The chain couples TRBV20-1 to TRBJ1-2; unclear D gene. This CDR3 spans 14 amino acids. Germline CDR1 and CDR2: DFQATT and SNEGSKA (reference sequence). Trimming pared 3 bases from V and 1 base from J, leaving 12 bases between. The CDR3 DNA reads as TGCAGTGCTAGTGTAGGCGGACGTAACTATGGCTACACCTTC. Protein product: CSASVGGRNYGYTF.